Detailed here is one T cell receptor (beta chain). No antigen is known for it. V was shortened by 2 bases and J by 0 bases, with 9 bases between the two germline ends. This CDR3 region has 15 residues. Germline CDR1 is SGHDT and CDR2 is YYEEEE. TCRdb's table, derived via immunoSEQ multiplex PCR, lists solely in-frame clones and lacks some. The repertoire holds roughly 2.5 million clones, around nine tenths seen once, with roughly 0.13% in the top ten. These data come from a study of shared clonotypes between healthy human individuals. Study-wide results and limits: Around 5% was the fraction of naive CD4 clonotypes found shared across four donors.

The V and J genes are TRBV5-6 and TRBJ2-1; D is unclear. Sequencing was performed on naive CD4+ T cells sorted from blood. The subset denotes: CD45RA+ positively selected. The sequence was obtained from a man younger than 35 in good health. CDR3 nucleotides: TGTGCCAGCAGCTTCACGGATAGCTCCTACAATGAGCAGTTCTTC. Translating gives CASSFTDSSYNEQFF. The whole variable domain, remainder taken from reference TRBV5-6 and TRBJ2-1, is DAGVTQSPTHLIKTRGQQVTLRCSPKSGHDTVSWYQQALGQGPQFIFQYYEEEERQRGNFPDRFSGHQFPNYSSELNVNALLLGDSALYLCASSFTDSSYNEQFFGPGTRLTVL.